Included here is one T cell receptor beta chain sequence, with context. The authors prepared the TCRbeta library with unique molecular identifiers. TCRdb passed the PCR reads through MiXCR, listing each CDR3 protein once. Here the sample spans 500,000 to 750,000 distinct CDR3 sequences, approximately 13% being singletons. Germline V gene lookup returns CDR1 MDHEN and CDR2 SYDVKM. The CDR3 runs to 14 residues. The V gene lost 7 bases and the J gene lost 4 bases, with 11 bases spanning the gap. The data originate from a study of T-cell reconstitution after alpha-beta-depleted transplantation in children.

The specimen was PBMCs, mostly from graft donor cells, collected 360 days after TCRalphabeta/CD19-depleted stem cell transplant. This rearrangement joins TRBV28 to TRBJ1-6; no reliable D call. The TCR sequence derives from a male patient younger than 18 who had a stem cell transplant for acute myeloid leukemia, so the T cells may come from the graft donor. DNA for the CDR3: TGTGCCAGCACCTTCGGCCCTTATAATTCACCCCTCCACTTT. The encoded protein is CASTFGPYNSPLHF.